These 26 T cell receptor beta chains share one sample of origin, sequenced in a study of response to subunit inactivated influenza vaccine. Via MiXCR, TCRdb re-called the RT-PCR reads, giving one row per CDR3 protein. The sample records 530,000 or so distinct CDR3 sequences, approximately 15% being singletons. Sample: PBMCs from blood, taken roughly 13 days after vaccination. The source is a man aged 45-65 years who received an inactivated influenza vaccine.

This clonotype was observed a handful of times. The rearrangement joins TRBV4-1 to TRBJ2-5; the D gene is possibly TRBD2 (6 bases). This CDR3 region has 12 residues. Trimming took off 0 bases at V and 11 bases at J, with 10 bases between the two ends. Germline loops: CDR1 MGHRA, CDR2 YSYEKL. The CDR3 protein is CASSQDRDFQYF. CDR3 in DNA: TGCGCCAGCAGCCAAGATCGGGACTTTCAGTACTTC.

The chain couples TRBV18 to TRBJ2-3; tentative D call: TRBD1 (6 bases). V lost 4 bases and J 0 bases, leaving 14 bases between the germline ends. Germline V gene lookup returns CDR1 KGHSH and CDR2 LQKENI. This CDR3 comprises 16 residues. CDR3 sequence reads: CASSLPTGQSTDTQYF. The DNA of the CDR3 is TGTGCCAGCTCACTCCCGACAGGCCAAAGCACAGATACGCAGTATTTT.

The chain joins TRBV7-6 to TRBJ1-5; D gene uncertain. Trimming cost V 1 base and J 10 bases, with 8 bases left between them. The germline V gene encodes CDR1 SGHVS and CDR2 FNYEAQ. The CDR3 consists of 12 residues. The CDR3 DNA sequence: TGTGCCAGCAGCTTAGGTATGGGCCCCCAGCATTTT. This translates into CASSLGMGPQHF.

This clonotype came up a few times. The rearrangement uses TRBV9 and TRBJ1-1, with D uncertain. V lost 9 bases and J 0 bases, leaving 15 bases between the germline ends. Per the germline V gene, CDR1 is SGDLS and CDR2 is YYNGEE. The CDR3 loop spans 14 amino acids. This chain's CDR3 is CANLTNSMNTEAFF. CDR3 sequence (DNA): TGTGCCAACCTGACGAACAGCATGAACACTGAAGCTTTCTTT.

The rearrangement joins TRBV5-1 to TRBJ2-1; 10 positions match TRBD2. Losses at the gene ends were 4 bases for V and 7 bases for J; bases not matched to a gene: 8. This CDR3 has 15 residues. Germline loops: CDR1 SGHRS, CDR2 YFSETQ. CDR3 DNA: TGCGCCAGCAGCCCTAGCGGGAGACTTGGTAATGAGCAGTTCTTC. Translation gives CASSPSGRLGNEQFF.

This clonotype was observed a few times. The chain employs TRBV14 and TRBJ1-1; D is perhaps TRBD1 (6 bases). CDR1 is SGHDN, CDR2 FVKESK, per germline. CDR3 length: 13 amino acids. Trimming removed 4 bases at V and 8 bases at J, with 14 bases between. The CDR3 sequence is CASSRGTNLEAFF. The CDR3 region has the DNA TGTGCCAGCAGCCGCGGGACAAACTTGGAAGCTTTCTTT.

This sequence joins TRBV6-2 or TRBV6-3 and TRBJ1-2; TRBD1 might be the D (5 bases). Per germline, CDR1 MNHEY and CDR2 SVGEGT. This CDR3 region has 17 residues. Trimming pared 5 bases from V and 4 bases from J, leaving 23 bases between. The chain's CDR3 is CASSAGTDSSLPYGYTF. The CDR3 DNA is TGTGCCAGCAGTGCCGGGACGGATTCTTCTTTACCCTATGGCTACACCTTC.

The V call is TRBV19, the J call TRBJ2-1; TRBD2 agrees at 9 bases. Trimming at V came to 4 bases and at J to 2 bases, leaving 6 bases not matched to a gene. Germline values: CDR1 LNHDA, CDR2 SQIVND (reference sequence). The CDR3 sequence is 16 residues long. CDR3 in amino acids: CASSRSSGVAYNEQFF. The CDR3 nucleotides are TGTGCCAGTAGTAGATCTAGCGGGGTGGCCTACAATGAGCAGTTCTTC.

The chain recombines TRBV5-1 with TRBJ1-6, with TRBD1 identical over 10 bases. Looked up from germline, CDR1 is SGHRS and CDR2 is YFSETQ. Trimming cost V 1 base and J 8 bases; bases outside gene matches: 3. CDR3 size: 15 residues. CDR3 sequence reads: CASSLLTGGDSPLHF. The DNA for the CDR3 is TGCGCCAGCAGCTTGTTGACAGGGGGCGATTCACCCCTCCACTTT.

The gene calls are TRBV20-1 and TRBJ2-7; D unclear. The V end was cut by 2 bases, the J end by 2 bases, with 22 bases between. The CDR3 has 17 residues. Germline-derived CDR1 and CDR2 are DFQATT and SNEGSKA (reference sequence). The CDR3 sequence is CSARLRVPAKNPYEQYF. For the CDR3, the DNA is TGCAGTGCTAGACTCCGGGTTCCAGCGAAAAACCCCTACGAGCAGTACTTC.

This clonotype was picked up a small number of times. The rearrangement links TRBV11-2 to TRBJ2-5; possibly TRBD2 for D (7 bases). This CDR3 spans 15 amino acids. CDR1 is SGHAT and CDR2 is FQNNGV in the germline V gene. The ends were cut back, 4 bases at V and 4 bases at J, with 16 bases in the middle. DNA for the CDR3: TGTGCCAGCAGCTGGACTGGGGGAGGGGGAGAGACCCAGTACTTC. This codes for CASSWTGGGGETQYF. Filled out from reference TRBV11-2 and TRBJ2-5, the complete variable domain reads EAGVAQSPRYKIIEKRQSVAFWCNPISGHATLYWYQQILGQGPKLLIQFQNNGVVDDSQLPKDRFSAERLKGVDSTLKIQPAKLEDSAVYLCASSWTGGGGETQYFGPGTRLLVL.

The chain is built from TRBV20-1 and TRBJ2-2; D gene unclear. V was shortened by 0 bases and J by 7 bases, with 9 bases between the two germline ends. The CDR3 runs to 13 residues. Germline V gene lookup returns CDR1 DFQATT and CDR2 SNEGSKA (reference sequence). DNA for the CDR3: TGCAGTGCTAGAGATGGGCAGGTCGGGGAGCTGTTTTTT. This translates into CSARDGQVGELFF.

This clonotype was seen many times. J is TRBJ2-7 and V is TRBV10-3; D not resolved. The germline V gene has CDR1 ENHRY and CDR2 SYGVKD. Trimming left V 6 bases short and J 1 base short, with 10 bases between. The CDR3 is 13 amino acids. CDR3 sequence (DNA): TGTGCCATCAGACCGACCGAGTCCTACGAGCAGTACTTC. Translating gives CAIRPTESYEQYF.

CDR3 in amino acids: CASSLWDNTGELFF. CDR3 in DNA: TGTGCCAGCAGCTTATGGGACAACACCGGGGAGCTGTTTTTT. The V and J genes are TRBV7-2 and TRBJ2-2; D tentatively fits TRBD1 or TRBD2 (5 bases each). Germline V CDR1 and CDR2: SGHTA, FQGNSA. V was trimmed by 2 bases and J by 2 bases, leaving 6 bases between them. This CDR3 has 14 amino acids.

This clonotype came up a few times. J is TRBJ2-7 and V is TRBV7-2, with a weak D call TRBD1 (5 bases). Germline CDR1 reads SGHTA; CDR2 reads FQGNSA. The CDR3 sequence is 15 residues long. V was pared by 2 bases and J by 5 bases, with 16 bases between. The CDR3 here is CASSLNRPGLNEQYF. CDR3 DNA sequence: TGTGCCAGCAGCTTAAATCGCCCAGGGTTAAACGAGCAGTACTTC.

The chain links TRBV12-3 or TRBV12-4 to TRBJ2-2, with 8 bases that match TRBD1. Trimming cost V 6 bases and J 13 bases; bases outside gene matches: 7. The length of the CDR3 is 12 residues. CDR3 nucleotides: TGTGCCAGCAGAAGACAGGGGATAGGGCTGTTTTTT. This codes for CASRRQGIGLFF.

Only a few counts were recorded for this clonotype. J is TRBJ2-5 and V is TRBV6-6; 8 bases map to TRBD1. After removal of 6 bases from V and 3 bases from J, the junction contained 3 bases not matched to a gene. Germline lookup yields CDR1 MNHNY and CDR2 SVGAGI (reference sequence). The CDR3 is 13 residues long. CDR3 nucleotide sequence: TGTGCCAGCAGGATGACAGGGGAAGAGACCCAGTACTTC. Its translation: CASRMTGEETQYF.

This clonotype was seen a handful of times. The chain joins TRBV27 to TRBJ1-1; D is possibly TRBD1 (5 bases). In germline, CDR1 is MNHEY, CDR2 SMNVEV (reference sequence). V was clipped by 0 bases and J by 3 bases, with 11 bases between them. CDR3 length: 15 residues. The CDR3, as DNA: TGTGCCAGCAGTTTATCAGGGGATGGGGACACTGAAGCTTTCTTT. It translates to CASSLSGDGDTEAFF.

This clonotype was detected a few times. J is TRBJ2-5 and V is TRBV5-1, with TRBD1 identical over 8 bases. The CDR3 is 15 amino acids. Looked up from germline, CDR1 is SGHRS and CDR2 is YFSETQ. With V trimmed by 0 bases and J by 1 base, 2 bases remained unmatched. The CDR3 region has the DNA TGCGCCAGCAGCTTGGGACAGGGGTTCCAAGAGACCCAGTACTTC. It codes for CASSLGQGFQETQYF.

This chain connects TRBV9 to TRBJ1-6; 8 bases align to TRBD1. V trimming: 0 bases; J trimming: 8 bases; junction bases outside the gene matches: 4. This CDR3 comprises 15 residues. CDR1 and CDR2 from the germline V gene are SGDLS and YYNGEE. The CDR3 loop is CASSVADRAYSPLHF. The CDR3 region has the DNA TGTGCCAGCAGCGTAGCGGACAGGGCCTATTCACCCCTCCACTTT.

This clonotype was observed a few times. The chain recombines TRBV2 with TRBJ2-1, with a weak D call TRBD2 (5 bases). CDR1 and CDR2 (germline): SNHLY, FYNNEI. This CDR3 comprises 16 residues. Between the trimmed V and J ends, which lost 5 bases and 6 bases, there was a span of 20 bases. In DNA, the CDR3 is TGTGCCAGCAGTCCCGGACTGCAATTGGGCAGCAATGAGCAGTTCTTC. It translates to CASSPGLQLGSNEQFF. The variable domain in full, with the rest retrieved from reference TRBV2 and TRBJ2-1, is EPEVTQTPSHQVTQMGQEVILRCVPISNHLYFYWYRQILGQKVEFLVSFYNNEISEKSEIFDDQFSVERPDGSNFTLKIRSTKLEDSAMYFCASSPGLQLGSNEQFFGPGTRLTVL.

This clonotype has more than one count but fewer than ten. The chain joins TRBV12-3 or TRBV12-4 to TRBJ2-1, with D possibly TRBD2 on 5 matching bases. V lost 6 bases, J lost 0 bases, and 12 bases lay in between. This CDR3 contains 15 residues. The CDR3 sequence: CASRMDWSSYNEQFF. CDR3 sequence (DNA): TGTGCCAGCAGGATGGACTGGAGCTCCTACAATGAGCAGTTCTTC.

This clonotype was found a few times. This chain links TRBV5-5 with TRBJ2-7, with no clear D. This CDR3 is built from 15 residues. V dropped 5 bases and J dropped 1 base, with 16 bases sitting between them. Germline V lookup: CDR1 SGHKS, CDR2 YYEKEE (reference sequence). The CDR3 region is CASSLIATQSYEQYF. The CDR3 DNA is TGTGCCAGCAGTTTGATAGCTACCCAGTCCTACGAGCAGTACTTC.

The genes are TRBV7-9 and TRBJ1-1; D possibly corresponds to TRBD1 (6 bases). Germline lookup yields CDR1 SEHNR and CDR2 FQNEAQ (reference sequence). The CDR3 sequence is 12 residues long. Trimming took off 8 bases at V and 1 base at J, with 8 bases between the two ends. This CDR3 is CASRGQNTEAFF. In DNA, the CDR3 is TGTGCCAGCCGGGGACAGAACACTGAAGCTTTCTTT.

This clonotype was counted many times. CDR3 residues: CASSQDPETQYF. The CDR3 DNA sequence: TGTGCCAGCAGCCAAGATCCGGAGACCCAGTACTTC. This chain joins TRBV3-1 and TRBJ2-5; D is uncertain. Per germline, CDR1 LGHDT and CDR2 YNNKEL (reference sequence). This CDR3 region has 12 residues. Trimming stripped 0 bases from V and 5 bases from J, with 4 bases between.

The chain is built from TRBV6-2 or TRBV6-3 and TRBJ2-3; D not resolved. This CDR3 contains 13 residues. Germline CDR1 is MNHEY and CDR2 is SVGEGT. V was shortened by 6 bases and J by 0 bases, with 7 bases between the two germline ends. As DNA, the CDR3 is TGTGCCAGCAGGCAGCCAAGCACAGATACGCAGTATTTT. It is translated as CASRQPSTDTQYF.